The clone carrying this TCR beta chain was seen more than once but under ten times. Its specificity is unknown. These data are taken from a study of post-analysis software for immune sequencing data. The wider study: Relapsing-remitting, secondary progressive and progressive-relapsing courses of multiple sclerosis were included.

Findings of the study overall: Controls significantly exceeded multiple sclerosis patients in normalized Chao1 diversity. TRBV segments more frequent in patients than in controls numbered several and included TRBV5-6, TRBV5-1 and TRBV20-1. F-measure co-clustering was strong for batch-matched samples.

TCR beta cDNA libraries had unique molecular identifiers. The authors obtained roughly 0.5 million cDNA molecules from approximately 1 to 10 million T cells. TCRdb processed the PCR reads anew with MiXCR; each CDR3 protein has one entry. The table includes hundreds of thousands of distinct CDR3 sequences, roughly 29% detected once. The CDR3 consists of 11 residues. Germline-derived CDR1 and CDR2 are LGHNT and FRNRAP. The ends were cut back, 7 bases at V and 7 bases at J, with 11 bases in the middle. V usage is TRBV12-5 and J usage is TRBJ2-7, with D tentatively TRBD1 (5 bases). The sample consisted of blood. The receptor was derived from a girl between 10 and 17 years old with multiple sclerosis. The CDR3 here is CASVTRQEQYF. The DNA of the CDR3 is TGTGCTAGTGTCACCAGACAGGAGCAGTACTTC.